The text below deals with one TCR beta chain. This sample is part of a study of cytomegalovirus exposure and HLA in healthy donors. TCRdb's copy holds only in-frame clones and misses some; the assay was immunoSEQ multiplex PCR. The table includes about 140,000 clones, roughly nine tenths detected once. This CDR3 spans 12 amino acids. Germline assignment: CDR1 SGHRS and CDR2 YFSETQ. The V gene lost 4 bases and the J gene lost 5 bases, with 9 bases spanning the gap. This chain connects TRBV5-1 to TRBJ1-2; no firm D call. Specimen: PBMCs. The source is a man aged 18 to 30 in good health and CMV-seronegative. The CDR3 is CASSAGAYGYTF. In DNA form, the CDR3 reads TGCGCCAGCAGCGCAGGTGCTTATGGCTACACCTTC.